One and the same sample provided the 29 T cell receptor beta chains below, sequenced in a study of blood T cell dynamics during melanoma immunotherapy. Data came from immunoSEQ multiplex PCR; TCRdb stores just in-frame clones and leaves some out. The sample contains about 6,900 clones, over 60% of which appear only once. The time point was: pre-treatment baseline. The sample in question was blood, obtained from a patient treated with checkpoint blockade. These receptors all stem from a human donor with melanoma.

This clone has only one observation. This CDR3 reads CASGLVGAVGSPLHF. For the CDR3, the DNA is TGTGCTAGTGGTTTGGTCGGTGCCGTAGGTTCACCCCTCCACTTT. The chain uses TRBV12-5 and TRBJ1-6; D is uncertain. This CDR3 comprises 15 residues. The V end lost 0 bases, the J end lost 9 bases, and 12 bases lay between the germline ends. CDR1 and CDR2 from the germline V gene are LGHNT and FRNRAP.

This chain uses TRBV7-9 with TRBJ1-4; 9 bases agree with TRBD1. The CDR3 consists of 14 residues. Looked up from germline, CDR1 is SEHNR and CDR2 is FQNEAQ (reference sequence). Losses at the gene ends were 5 bases for V and 8 bases for J; bases not matched to a gene: 6. The CDR3 nucleotides read TGTGCCAGCAGCCACGGACAGGGGTGGGAAAAACTGTTTTTT. This gives the protein CASSHGQGWEKLFF.

V usage is TRBV19 and J usage is TRBJ1-3, with no clear D. The V and J ends lost 10 bases and 8 bases respectively, with 18 bases between them. This CDR3 spans 13 amino acids. Germline lookup yields CDR1 LNHDA and CDR2 SQIVND (reference sequence). The CDR3 region is CATALPPRDTIYF. As DNA, the CDR3 is TGTGCCACCGCGTTACCTCCGAGAGACACCATATATTTT.

The rearrangement links TRBV5-1 to TRBJ2-7; D perhaps matches TRBD1 (6 bases). The CDR3 runs 15 residues. Trimming took off 1 base at V and 2 bases at J, with 13 bases between the two ends. The germline CDR1 and CDR2 sequences are SGHRS and YFSETQ. CDR3 region: CASSLNGQTTYEQYF. The CDR3 DNA reads as TGCGCCAGCAGCTTGAATGGACAGACTACCTACGAGCAGTACTTC.

This clone appeared once. The V call is TRBV18, the J call TRBJ2-5, with 7 bases lining up with TRBD1. J lost 11 bases, V lost 6 bases, and 12 bases had no gene match. The germline V gene encodes CDR1 KGHSH and CDR2 LQKENI. This CDR3 region has 13 residues. Written as DNA, the CDR3 is TGTGCCAGCTCGATTTACCAGGGGGTAGAACAGTACTTC. It yields the protein CASSIYQGVEQYF.

The CDR3 spells CASSSGTEHGYTF. In nucleotides, the CDR3 is TGCGCCAGCAGCTCTGGGACAGAACATGGCTACACCTTC. The V and J genes are TRBV5-1 and TRBJ1-2; 7 nucleotides agree with TRBD1. Germline values: CDR1 SGHRS, CDR2 YFSETQ. CDR3 length equals 13 residues. Trimming at V came to 3 bases and at J to 6 bases, leaving 5 bases not matched to a gene.

The chain joins TRBV10-3 to TRBJ2-1; 11 nucleotides agree with TRBD2. The CDR3 loop spans 14 amino acids. V lost 5 bases and J lost 6; bases outside the gene matches: 3. CDR1 is ENHRY, CDR2 SYGVKD, per germline. The DNA of the CDR3 is TGTGCCATCAGTTCTAGCGGGGGGATCAATGAGCAGTTCTTC. It encodes CAISSSGGINEQFF.

This clone was detected only a few times. The chain recombines TRBV5-1 with TRBJ2-2; tentatively, D is TRBD2 (6 bases). This CDR3 has 14 residues. Trimming removed 4 bases from V and 4 bases from J, with 11 bases in between. Germline CDR1 is SGHRS and CDR2 is YFSETQ. CDR3 nucleotides: TGCGCCAGCAGCCCGGGAGTTTTCACCGGGGAGCTGTTTTTT. This codes for CASSPGVFTGELFF.

This rearrangement joins TRBV11-3 to TRBJ2-2; D remains ambiguous. The CDR3 consists of 14 residues. CDR1 is SGHNT and CDR2 is YENEEA in the germline V gene. V was trimmed by 2 bases and J by 2 bases, leaving 6 bases between them. CDR3 sequence (DNA): TGTGCCAGCAGCTTATACGCCAACACCGGGGAGCTGTTTTTT. It encodes CASSLYANTGELFF.

The rearrangement joins TRBV29-1 to TRBJ2-7; 10 bases map to TRBD2. J was trimmed by 2 bases and V by 6 bases; bases with no gene match: 4. The CDR3 totals 13 residues. CDR1 and CDR2 from the germline V gene are SQVTM and ANQGSEA. This chain's CDR3 is CSVLAGSTYEQYF. In nucleotides, the CDR3 is TGCAGCGTACTAGCGGGGTCAACCTACGAGCAGTACTTC.

The chain links TRBV11-2 to TRBJ2-3, with TRBD2 matching over 7 bases. Losses at the gene ends were 3 bases for V and 8 bases for J; bases not matched to a gene: 11. Germline assignment: CDR1 SGHAT and CDR2 FQNNGV. The CDR3 is made up of 15 amino acids. This CDR3 is CASSLGGGMGATQYF. The CDR3 coding sequence is TGTGCCAGCAGCTTGGGGGGAGGGATGGGTGCTACGCAGTATTTT.

The V call is TRBV6-1, the J call TRBJ2-7, with TRBD1 identical over 9 bases. CDR3 length: 12 residues. Germline V gene data show CDR1 as MNHNS and CDR2 as SASEGT. V shed 9 bases and J 3 bases; nucleotides not matched to a gene: 3. The CDR3 is CASAGQGYEQYF. CDR3 nucleotides: TGTGCCAGTGCGGGACAGGGCTACGAGCAGTACTTC.

V and J are TRBV6-5 and TRBJ1-2, with 7 bases fitting TRBD1. CDR1 MNHEY and CDR2 SVGAGI come from the germline V gene. CDR3 length: 15 residues. V was pared by 2 bases and J by 2 bases, with 5 bases of the junction left unmatched. The CDR3 loop reads CASSYEGARNYGYTF. The CDR3 DNA is TGTGCCAGCAGTTACGAGGGGGCGAGAAACTATGGCTACACCTTC.

The chain's CDR3 is CASSSFSYEQYF. The DNA of the CDR3 is TGTGCCAGCTCATCGTTCTCCTACGAGCAGTACTTC. V gene TRBV18 combines with J gene TRBJ2-7; no reliable D call. The length of the CDR3 is 12 residues. CDR1 and CDR2 from the germline V gene are KGHSH and LQKENI. Trimming cost V 5 bases and J 0 bases, with 5 bases left between them. The entire variable domain, with the rest obtained from reference TRBV18 and TRBJ2-7, is as follows: NAGVMQNPRHLVRRRGQEARLRCSPMKGHSHVYWYRQLPEEGLKFMVYLQKENIIDESGMPKERFSAEFPKEGPSILRIQQVVRGDSAAYFCASSSFSYEQYFGPGTRLTVT.

The genes are TRBV19 and TRBJ2-1, with D possibly being TRBD2 (6 bases). Trimming cost V 8 bases and J 0 bases, with 17 bases left between them. This CDR3 is 16 amino acids long. The germline V gene has CDR1 LNHDA and CDR2 SQIVND (reference sequence). CDR3 protein: CASQTAGTRSYNEQFF. CDR3 coding DNA: TGTGCCAGTCAAACCGCCGGGACTCGCTCCTACAATGAGCAGTTCTTC.

The chain couples TRBV2 to TRBJ2-7, with 7 positions matching TRBD1. The germline V gene encodes CDR1 SNHLY and CDR2 FYNNEI. The CDR3 loop spans 14 amino acids. Losses at the gene ends were 6 bases for V and 2 bases for J; bases not matched to a gene: 7. The CDR3, as DNA: TGTGCCAGCAGAGTACAGGGGCCGACCTACGAGCAGTACTTC. Residues: CASRVQGPTYEQYF.

V usage is TRBV2 and J usage is TRBJ2-7; TRBD1 is a possible D gene (6 bases). The V end lost 7 bases, the J end lost 0 bases, and 13 bases lay between the germline ends. The germline V gene has CDR1 SNHLY and CDR2 FYNNEI. CDR3 length: 14 amino acids. The CDR3 spells CASKSDSDSYEQYF. CDR3 coding DNA: TGTGCCAGCAAATCGGACAGCGACTCCTACGAGCAGTACTTC.

This clone came up a few times. V is TRBV4-1 and J is TRBJ1-5, with D possibly being TRBD1 (6 bases). The germline V gene has CDR1 MGHRA and CDR2 YSYEKL. V lost 10 bases and J 2 bases, leaving 15 bases between the germline ends. This CDR3 has 14 residues. CDR3 DNA: TGCGCCACCTCGGGGACATTCGGCAATCAGCCCCAGCATTTT. This gives the protein CATSGTFGNQPQHF.

The chain couples TRBV7-9 to TRBJ2-5, with no clear D. CDR1 is SEHNR, CDR2 FQNEAQ, per germline (reference sequence). The CDR3 runs 13 residues. V lost 4 bases and J lost 5, with 11 bases in between. CDR3 region: CASSSLGQETQYF. The CDR3 DNA reads TGTGCCAGCAGCTCACTGGGCCAGGAGACCCAGTACTTC.

This clone was detected only once. J is TRBJ2-1 and V is TRBV11-2; the D is unclear. The V and J ends lost 5 bases and 3 bases respectively, with 17 bases between them. Germline CDR1 reads SGHAT; CDR2 reads FQNNGV. The CDR3 totals 16 residues. CDR3 protein: CASSPLERSSYNEQFF. For the CDR3, the DNA is TGTGCCAGCAGCCCGTTGGAAAGAAGTAGCTACAATGAGCAGTTCTTC.

CDR3 nucleotides: TGTGCCAGCTCACCACCGCTCGCGAGCGGGGCGAGGGCCACAGATACGCAGTATTTT. The encoded protein is CASSPPLASGARATDTQYF. The chain employs TRBV18 and TRBJ2-3; TRBD2 aligns across 7 bases. This CDR3 has 19 amino acids. The junction had 14 bases not matched to a gene; V was cut back by 0 bases and J by 2 bases. CDR1 and CDR2 (germline): KGHSH, LQKENI.

The CDR3 here is CASSIKAGIYGYTF. CDR3 in DNA: TGTGCCAGTAGTATAAAAGCGGGGATCTATGGCTACACCTTC. V gene TRBV19 combines with J gene TRBJ1-2; unclear D gene. Looked up from germline, CDR1 is LNHDA and CDR2 is SQIVND (reference sequence). The length of the CDR3 is 14 residues. Trimming stripped 2 bases from V and 4 bases from J, with 11 bases between.

The chain links TRBV4-2 to TRBJ1-2; D is ambiguous. CDR1 LGHNA and CDR2 YNFKEQ come from the germline V gene. Between the trimmed V and J ends, which lost 0 bases and 6 bases, there was a span of 14 bases. The CDR3 is 15 residues long. The CDR3 sequence: CASSQERTRGHGYTF. As DNA, the CDR3 is TGTGCCAGCAGCCAAGAGAGGACCCGAGGCCATGGCTACACCTTC.

The rearrangement joins TRBV10-1 to TRBJ2-4; TRBD2 matches 13 bases. After removal of 3 bases from V and 5 bases from J, the junction contained 4 bases not matched to a gene. This CDR3 is built from 16 residues. Germline V CDR1 and CDR2: WNHNN, SYGVQD (reference sequence). CDR3 loop: CASSDTSGGAQNIQYF. CDR3 nucleotide sequence: TGCGCCAGCAGTGATACTAGCGGGGGGGCCCAAAACATTCAGTACTTC.

V is TRBV5-1 and J is TRBJ2-3; 11 bases are shared with TRBD2. Germline V CDR1 and CDR2: SGHRS, YFSETQ. This CDR3 has 16 amino acids. The V segment lost 3 bases and the J segment 2 bases; nucleotides outside the gene matches: 5. The CDR3 coding sequence is TGCGCCAGCAGCTGGAGACTAGCGGGGAACACAGATACGCAGTATTTT. It encodes CASSWRLAGNTDTQYF.

The genes are TRBV6-5 and TRBJ1-4, with D unclear. Between the trimmed V and J ends, which lost 5 bases and 5 bases, there was a span of 12 bases. CDR3 size: 14 residues. Germline-derived CDR1 and CDR2 are MNHEY and SVGAGI. This CDR3 reads CASSRTDLNEKLFF. CDR3 DNA sequence: TGTGCCAGCAGTCGGACGGACCTAAATGAAAAACTGTTTTTT.

The V call is TRBV29-1, the J call TRBJ2-6; no clear D gene. Trimming cost V 3 bases and J 3 bases, with 6 bases left between them. CDR3 length: 13 amino acids. The germline gives CDR1 SQVTM, CDR2 ANQGSEA. CDR3 amino acids: CSVDVDGANVLTF. DNA of the CDR3: TGCAGCGTTGACGTCGATGGGGCCAACGTCCTGACTTTC.

The chain carries TRBV5-1 and TRBJ2-4; 9 nucleotides line up with TRBD2. Trimming removed 0 bases from V and 2 bases from J; junction bases left unmatched: 6. Germline V gives CDR1 SGHRS, CDR2 YFSETQ. The CDR3 runs to 17 residues. The CDR3 reads CASSLVGGGASKNIQYF. CDR3 sequence (DNA): TGCGCCAGCAGCTTGGTTGGCGGGGGGGCGTCCAAAAACATTCAGTACTTC.

This chain links TRBV29-1 with TRBJ2-4, with 7 bases aligning to TRBD2. CDR3 length: 20 residues. J gave up 0 bases and V 4 bases, and 21 bases lay outside the gene matches. Germline lookup yields CDR1 SQVTM and CDR2 ANQGSEA. CDR3 DNA sequence: TGCAGCGTTGTTGGGAATTGGGGAGGGGCGAGCCCCATAGCCAAAAACATTCAGTACTTC. Protein product: CSVVGNWGGASPIAKNIQYF.